The next 20 T cell receptor beta chains were all read from a single sample in a study of ipilimumab plus nivolumab after autologous stem cell transplantation. Method: immunoSEQ multiplex PCR; TCRdb's copy keeps in-frame clones and lacks some. The table has more than 13,000 clones, 65% to 85% seen once; the top ten hold roughly a tenth. The sequences come from PBMCs, collected in a trial of ipilimumab plus nivolumab as post-transplant consolidation. Every receptor here comes from a male donor with primary mediastinal lymphoma.

In its sample, this clone was seen a few times. The CDR3 sequence is CASSRGDGNTEAFF. The CDR3 nucleotides are TGCGCCAGCAGCCGAGGTGACGGGAACACTGAAGCTTTCTTT. This chain uses TRBV5-1 with TRBJ1-1; D gene unclear. V lost 4 bases and J 1 base, leaving 11 bases between the germline ends. Germline CDR1 is SGHRS and CDR2 is YFSETQ. This CDR3 has 14 amino acids.

The chain links TRBV6-6 to TRBJ2-5, with D unclear. Germline V CDR1 and CDR2: MNHNY, SVGAGI (reference sequence). This CDR3 spans 12 amino acids. V lost 2 bases to trimming and J lost 3 bases, with 4 bases between them. The CDR3 region is CASSYGEETQYF. In DNA form, the CDR3 reads TGTGCCAGCAGTTACGGCGAAGAGACCCAGTACTTC.

This chain joins TRBV19 and TRBJ2-7, with 7 bases that match TRBD2. Germline CDR1 is LNHDA and CDR2 is SQIVND (reference sequence). V trimming: 5 bases; J trimming: 0 bases; junction bases outside the gene matches: 4. CDR3 length: 14 amino acids. The CDR3 DNA is TGTGCCAGTAGTGTCGGGACTAACTCCTACGAGCAGTACTTC. Its protein product is CASSVGTNSYEQYF. Looking up the rest from reference TRBV19 and TRBJ2-7 gives the full variable domain: DGGITQSPKYLFRKEGQNVTLSCEQNLNHDAMYWYRQDPGQGLRLIYYSQIVNDFQKGDIAEGYSVSREKKESFPLTVTSAQKNPTAFYLCASSVGTNSYEQYFGPGTRLTVT.

The V gene is TRBV19, the J gene TRBJ2-7; 8 bases are shared with TRBD1. Per germline, CDR1 LNHDA and CDR2 SQIVND (reference sequence). There are 16 residues in the CDR3. The junction had 7 bases not matched to a gene; V was cut back by 1 base and J by 2 bases. CDR3 residues: CASSIVAGTGTYEQYF. The CDR3 nucleotides read TGTGCCAGTAGTATAGTCGCCGGGACAGGAACCTACGAGCAGTACTTC.

This sequence joins TRBV5-1 and TRBJ2-1; TRBD1 or TRBD2 may be the D gene (6 bases each). The CDR3 runs 15 residues. Germline-derived CDR1 and CDR2 are SGHRS and YFSETQ. Trimming stripped 4 bases from V and 7 bases from J, with 18 bases between. CDR3 sequence (DNA): TGCGCCAGCAGCCCGGAGGCCCGGAGGGGGAATGAGCAGTTCTTC. As protein: CASSPEARRGNEQFF.

The CDR3 reads CASSSGTSGTPYEQYF. The CDR3 DNA is TGTGCCAGCAGCTCGGGCACTAGCGGGACTCCCTACGAGCAGTACTTC. The chain uses TRBV7-6 and TRBJ2-7; 10 bases fit TRBD2. The CDR3 extends over 16 amino acids. Trimming at V came to 4 bases and at J to 2 bases, leaving 8 bases not matched to a gene. From germline, CDR1 is SGHVS and CDR2 FNYEAQ.

This chain connects TRBV18 to TRBJ2-5; D possibly corresponds to TRBD2 (6 bases). The V gene lost 6 bases and the J gene lost 3 bases, with 20 bases spanning the gap. CDR1 is KGHSH and CDR2 is LQKENI in the germline V gene. The CDR3 covers 16 residues. DNA for the CDR3: TGTGCCAGCTCTCTCCGACTAGTCCCGGCCGAAGAGACCCAGTACTTC. Its translation is CASSLRLVPAEETQYF.

The chain links TRBV9 to TRBJ2-3; 7 bases are a match to TRBD2. Germline assignment: CDR1 SGDLS and CDR2 YYNGEE. CDR3 length: 16 amino acids. V trimming: 3 bases; J trimming: 4 bases; junction bases outside the gene matches: 11. The chain's CDR3 is CASSGLGLPPSDTQYF. The CDR3 nucleotides are TGTGCCAGCAGCGGCCTGGGACTACCTCCTTCAGATACGCAGTATTTT.

The rearrangement links TRBV5-1 to TRBJ2-2; no clear D. V lost 0 bases to trimming and J lost 7 bases, with 10 bases between them. The CDR3 has 14 amino acids. Germline V gene lookup returns CDR1 SGHRS and CDR2 YFSETQ. CDR3: CASSLVSQDGELFF. The CDR3 nucleotides are TGCGCCAGCAGCTTGGTTTCGCAAGACGGGGAGCTGTTTTTT.

This chain joins TRBV30 and TRBJ1-6; possibly TRBD1 for D (6 bases). The CDR3 has 15 residues. Germline V lookup: CDR1 GTSNPN, CDR2 SVGIG (reference sequence). CDR3 in amino acids: CALNRVNSYNSPLHF. In nucleotides, the CDR3 is TGTGCTCTTAACAGGGTGAACTCCTATAATTCACCCCTCCACTTT.

The V call is TRBV9, the J call TRBJ2-5; 14 bases fit TRBD2. The CDR3 sequence is 16 residues long. Germline CDR1 reads SGDLS; CDR2 reads YYNGEE. The V gene end was trimmed by 3 bases and the J gene end by 4 bases; junction bases not matched to a gene: 5. CDR3 protein: CASSDRLAGGVETQYF. CDR3 nucleotides: TGTGCCAGCAGCGACCGACTAGCGGGAGGGGTAGAGACCCAGTACTTC.

CDR3 region: CSVTPGTSHPAYGYTF. As DNA, the CDR3 is TGCAGCGTAACGCCAGGGACCTCCCACCCCGCCTATGGCTACACCTTC. The chain is built from TRBV29-1 and TRBJ1-2; D possibly corresponds to TRBD1 (5 bases). V shed 6 bases and J shed 4 bases, with 24 bases lying between them. Germline V gene data show CDR1 as SQVTM and CDR2 as ANQGSEA. This CDR3 is built from 16 residues.

The chain joins TRBV2 to TRBJ1-5; TRBD1 is a possible D gene (6 bases). CDR3 size: 16 residues. Per germline, CDR1 SNHLY and CDR2 FYNNEI. The V and J ends lost 6 bases and 5 bases respectively, with 20 bases between them. Here the CDR3 DNA reads TGTGCCAGCAGAATGAAGTGGGGGGGGCTGGATCAGCCCCAGCATTTT. Translated: CASRMKWGGLDQPQHF.

This chain joins TRBV5-6 and TRBJ2-5; no clear D. CDR1 and CDR2 (germline): SGHDT, YYEEEE. V lost 2 bases to trimming and J lost 3 bases, with 8 bases between them. CDR3 length: 13 residues. The CDR3 DNA reads as TGTGCCAGCAGCTTTGGGGTAGAAGAGACCCAGTACTTC. Encoded protein: CASSFGVEETQYF. Complete variable domain (other parts from reference TRBV5-6 and TRBJ2-5): DAGVTQSPTHLIKTRGQQVTLRCSPKSGHDTVSWYQQALGQGPQFIFQYYEEEERQRGNFPDRFSGHQFPNYSSELNVNALLLGDSALYLCASSFGVEETQYFGPGTRLLVL.

The chain uses TRBV5-5 and TRBJ2-3, with 11 bases that match TRBD2. The CDR3 loop spans 15 amino acids. Germline CDR1 SGHKS, CDR2 YYEKEE (reference sequence). V was pared by 0 bases and J by 3 bases, with 0 bases of the junction left unmatched. The CDR3 sequence is CASSLGLAGTDTQYF. The CDR3 region has the DNA TGTGCCAGCAGCTTGGGACTAGCGGGGACAGATACGCAGTATTTT.

V gene TRBV6-4 combines with J gene TRBJ1-6; D may be TRBD1 (5 bases). V lost 8 bases and J lost 10, with 24 bases in between. The CDR3 loop spans 16 amino acids. Germline V gene sequence: CDR1 MRHNA, CDR2 SNTAGT. The CDR3, as DNA: TGTGCCAGCCTACTTCGGGGGTTGGGCGCCCGGTCACCCCTCCACTTT. It encodes CASLLRGLGARSPLHF.

This clone rates as medium-sized. The V call is TRBV5-1, the J call TRBJ1-5, with D hard to call. The CDR3 extends over 14 amino acids. The germline V and J ends were trimmed by 1 base and 2 bases, with 7 bases remaining between them. Germline V gene data show CDR1 as SGHRS and CDR2 as YFSETQ. The CDR3 sequence is CASSLSPGNQPQHF. The CDR3 DNA sequence: TGCGCCAGCAGCTTGTCTCCGGGCAATCAGCCCCAGCATTTT. The variable domain in full, with the rest retrieved from reference TRBV5-1 and TRBJ1-5, is KAGVTQTPRYLIKTRGQQVTLSCSPISGHRSVSWYQQTPGQGLQFLFEYFSETQRNKGNFPGRFSGRQFSNSRSEMNVSTLELGDSALYLCASSLSPGNQPQHFGDGTRLSIL.

The chain couples TRBV14 to TRBJ1-2, with a weak D call TRBD1 (5 bases). From germline, CDR1 is SGHDN and CDR2 FVKESK. Trimming pared 4 bases from V and 4 bases from J, leaving 10 bases between. CDR3 length: 13 amino acids. CDR3 bases: TGTGCCAGCAGCCCCGGGACCACCTATGGCTACACCTTC. Translating gives CASSPGTTYGYTF.

This chain connects TRBV6-1 to TRBJ1-1; D possibly corresponds to TRBD1 (5 bases). The V end was cut by 2 bases, the J end by 3 bases, with 10 bases between. The CDR3 runs 14 residues. Germline V gene lookup returns CDR1 MNHNS and CDR2 SASEGT. The CDR3 loop is CASSELRVDTEAFF. In DNA, the CDR3 is TGTGCCAGCAGTGAACTCAGGGTCGACACTGAAGCTTTCTTT.

The V gene is TRBV5-1, the J gene TRBJ2-3; D perhaps matches TRBD2 (7 bases). CDR1 is SGHRS and CDR2 is YFSETQ in the germline V gene. This CDR3 comprises 16 residues. V was trimmed by 4 bases and J by 4 bases, leaving 19 bases between them. CDR3 sequence: CASSGRRGGRSDTQYF. The CDR3 DNA is TGCGCCAGCAGCGGCCGAAGGGGGGGCCGGTCAGATACGCAGTATTTT.